Listed below are T cell receptor beta chains from one sample, sequenced in a study of cytomegalovirus exposure and HLA in healthy donors. Assay: immunoSEQ multiplex PCR; the TCRdb copy retains only in-frame clones and omits some. The table lists over 95,000 clones, roughly 69% of them singletons, with more than 2% in the top ten. The sample taken for sequencing was PBMCs. Receptors were obtained from a human donor in good health. The CDR3 runs from the conserved cysteine through the conserved F or W.

TRBJ1-2,TRBV5-1,15,CASSPRTGGNYGYTF
TRBJ1-5,TRBV19,13,CASSTGFWQPQHF
TRBJ2-7,TRBV12-5,17,CASGLVLGQGRVYEQYF
TRBJ2-1,TRBV11-2,13,CASSISGEDEQFF
TRBJ2-7,TRBV6-9,15,CASSYSGELVYEQYF
TRBJ1-1,TRBV7-9,16,CASSSPLGASNTEAFF
TRBJ2-5,TRBV18,12,CASSPTGIWQYF
TRBJ2-1,TRBV27,15,CASSSPDRDNNEQFF
TRBJ2-5,TRBV30,17,CAWSSGTSGAYKGTQYF
TRBJ1-4,TRBV14,14,CASSQGTVGEKLFF